The entry below gives a single T cell receptor beta chain sequence along with its context. Amplification used 60 Vbeta primers and 13 Jbeta primers. Clones were read by immunoSEQ multiplex PCR, and TCRdb kept only the in-frame ones, dropping some. This table holds more than 85,000 clones, 76% found once. These data originate in a study of cytomegalovirus exposure and HLA in healthy donors. The CDR3 has 18 amino acids. Germline CDR1 SGDLS, CDR2 YYNGEE. V gave up 0 bases and J gave up 5 bases; unmatched junction bases: 13. The chain couples TRBV9 to TRBJ2-2; TRBD2 matches 7 bases. Sequencing input: PBMCs. The receptor's source is a middle-aged man in good health and CMV-seronegative. The CDR3 sequence: CASSVEGLGGSRTGELFF. CDR3 bases: TGTGCCAGCAGCGTAGAAGGCCTCGGGGGGTCACGGACCGGGGAGCTGTTTTTT.